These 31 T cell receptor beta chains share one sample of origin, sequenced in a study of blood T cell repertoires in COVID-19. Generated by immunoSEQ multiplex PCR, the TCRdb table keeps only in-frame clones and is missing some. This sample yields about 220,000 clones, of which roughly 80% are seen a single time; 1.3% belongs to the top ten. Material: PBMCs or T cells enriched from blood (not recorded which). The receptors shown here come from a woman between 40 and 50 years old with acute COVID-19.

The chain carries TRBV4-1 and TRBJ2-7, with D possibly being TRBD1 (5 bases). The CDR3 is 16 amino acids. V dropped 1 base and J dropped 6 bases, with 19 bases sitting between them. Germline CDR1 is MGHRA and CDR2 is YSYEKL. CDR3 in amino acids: CASSQGPAPRVGEQYF. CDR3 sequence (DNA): TGCGCCAGCAGCCAAGGACCTGCACCCAGGGTCGGCGAGCAGTACTTC.

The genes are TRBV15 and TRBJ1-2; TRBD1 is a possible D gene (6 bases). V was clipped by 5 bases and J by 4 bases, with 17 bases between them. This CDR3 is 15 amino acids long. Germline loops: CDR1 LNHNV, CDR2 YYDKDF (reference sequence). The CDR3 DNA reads TGTGCCACCAGCCCGCTGGGAGGGGGAGGCTATGGCTACACCTTC. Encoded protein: CATSPLGGGGYGYTF.

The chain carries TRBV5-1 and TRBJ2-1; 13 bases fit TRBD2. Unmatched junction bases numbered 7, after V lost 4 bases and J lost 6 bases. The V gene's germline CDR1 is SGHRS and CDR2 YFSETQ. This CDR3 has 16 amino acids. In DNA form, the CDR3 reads TGCGCCAGCAGCCGCGGACTAGCGGGAGAGGGCAATGAGCAGTTCTTC. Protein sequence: CASSRGLAGEGNEQFF.

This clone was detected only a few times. Here the CDR3 reads CASSLVFGTGDQPQHF. The CDR3 coding sequence is TGTGCCAGCAGCTTGGTTTTTGGGACAGGGGATCAGCCCCAGCATTTT. The chain joins TRBV5-6 to TRBJ1-5, with TRBD1 matching over 10 bases. CDR3 size: 16 residues. The V gene end was trimmed by 0 bases and the J gene end by 5 bases; junction bases not matched to a gene: 5. Germline V lookup: CDR1 SGHDT, CDR2 YYEEEE.

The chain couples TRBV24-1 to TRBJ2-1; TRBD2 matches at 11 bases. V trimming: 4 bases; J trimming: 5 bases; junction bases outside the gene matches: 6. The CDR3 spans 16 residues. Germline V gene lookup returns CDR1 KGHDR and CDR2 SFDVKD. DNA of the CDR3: TGTGCCACCAGTGACAACCTAGCGGGGGGCCACAATGAGCAGTTCTTC. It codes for CATSDNLAGGHNEQFF.

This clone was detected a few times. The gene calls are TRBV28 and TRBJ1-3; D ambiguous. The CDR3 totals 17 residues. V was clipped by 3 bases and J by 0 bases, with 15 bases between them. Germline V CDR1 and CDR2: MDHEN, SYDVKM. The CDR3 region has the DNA TGTGCCAGCAGTTTGTCTGGAGTCCTGGACTCTGGAAACACCATATATTTT. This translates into CASSLSGVLDSGNTIYF.

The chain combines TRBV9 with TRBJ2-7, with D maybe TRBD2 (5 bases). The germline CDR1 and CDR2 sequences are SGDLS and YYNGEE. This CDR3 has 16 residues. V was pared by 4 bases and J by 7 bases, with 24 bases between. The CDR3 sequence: CASSPQALAHSGEQYF. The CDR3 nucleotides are TGTGCCAGCAGCCCGCAGGCGCTAGCCCACTCCGGTGAGCAGTACTTC.

The CDR3 region has the DNA TGTGCCAGCAGCGGGACTAGCGGGGGGCCGGATGAGCAGTTCTTC. Translation: CASSGTSGGPDEQFF. This chain links TRBV11-3 with TRBJ2-1; TRBD2 agrees at 15 bases. V was clipped by 5 bases and J by 8 bases; unmatched bases: 4. Germline loops: CDR1 SGHNT, CDR2 YENEEA. The CDR3 has 15 amino acids.

CDR3 sequence: CASSLAGGDYGYTF. For the CDR3, the DNA is TGTGCCAGCAGCTTAGCAGGGGGCGACTATGGCTACACCTTC. V gene TRBV7-2 combines with J gene TRBJ1-2; the match to TRBD1 covers 7 bases. Germline CDR1 SGHTA, CDR2 FQGNSA. Trimming took 0 bases from V and 3 from J; bases not matched to a gene: 1. This CDR3 spans 14 amino acids.

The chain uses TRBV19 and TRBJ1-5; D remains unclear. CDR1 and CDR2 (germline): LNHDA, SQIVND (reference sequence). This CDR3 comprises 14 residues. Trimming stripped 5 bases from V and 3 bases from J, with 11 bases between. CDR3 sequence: CASSRETPNQPQHF. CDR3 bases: TGTGCCAGTAGTCGAGAGACACCCAATCAGCCCCAGCATTTT.

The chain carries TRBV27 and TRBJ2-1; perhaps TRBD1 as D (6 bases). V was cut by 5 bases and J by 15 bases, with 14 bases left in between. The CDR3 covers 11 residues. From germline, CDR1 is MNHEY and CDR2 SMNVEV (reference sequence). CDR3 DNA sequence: TGTGCCAGCAGTACCCACAGGGTTGCGTTCTTC. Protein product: CASSTHRVAFF.

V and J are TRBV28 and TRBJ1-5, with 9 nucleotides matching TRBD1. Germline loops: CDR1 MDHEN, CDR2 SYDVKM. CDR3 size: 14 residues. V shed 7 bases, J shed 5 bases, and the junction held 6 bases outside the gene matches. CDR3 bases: TGTGCCAGCATACCGGGACAGGGCTATCAGCCCCAGCATTTT. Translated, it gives CASIPGQGYQPQHF.

CDR3 protein: CASSLRLAGPNEQFF. In DNA, the CDR3 is TGTGCCAGCAGCTTAAGACTAGCGGGTCCTAATGAGCAGTTCTTC. The chain employs TRBV7-3 and TRBJ2-1; 10 bases match TRBD2. V trimming: 1 base; J trimming: 7 bases; junction bases outside the gene matches: 4. Germline lookup yields CDR1 SGHTA and CDR2 FQGTGA. CDR3 length: 15 amino acids.

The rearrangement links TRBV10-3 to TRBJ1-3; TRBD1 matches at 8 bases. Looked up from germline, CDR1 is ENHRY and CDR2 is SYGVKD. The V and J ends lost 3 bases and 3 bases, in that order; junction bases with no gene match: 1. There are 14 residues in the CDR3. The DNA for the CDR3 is TGTGCCATCAGTGATGGACAGGGTGGAAACACCATATATTTT. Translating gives CAISDGQGGNTIYF.

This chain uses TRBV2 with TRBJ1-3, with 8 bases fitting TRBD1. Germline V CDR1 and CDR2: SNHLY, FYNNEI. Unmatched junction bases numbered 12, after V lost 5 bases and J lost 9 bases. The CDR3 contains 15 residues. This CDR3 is CASSWGQAARSTIYF. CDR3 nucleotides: TGTGCCAGCAGTTGGGGACAGGCCGCTCGGAGCACCATATATTTT.

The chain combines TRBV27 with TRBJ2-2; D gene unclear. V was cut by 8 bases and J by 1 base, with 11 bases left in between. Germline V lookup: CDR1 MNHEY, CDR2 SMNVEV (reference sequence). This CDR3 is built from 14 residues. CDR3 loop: CASRVLLNTGELFF. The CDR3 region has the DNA TGTGCCAGCCGCGTGCTCCTGAACACCGGGGAGCTGTTTTTT.

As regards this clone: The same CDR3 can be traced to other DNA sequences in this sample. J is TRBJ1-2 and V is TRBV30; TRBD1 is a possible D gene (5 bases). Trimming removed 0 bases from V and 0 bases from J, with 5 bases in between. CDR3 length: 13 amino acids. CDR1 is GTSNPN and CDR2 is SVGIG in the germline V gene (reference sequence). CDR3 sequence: CAWSVQANYGYTF. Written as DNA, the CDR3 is TGTGCCTGGAGTGTACAGGCTAACTATGGCTACACCTTC.

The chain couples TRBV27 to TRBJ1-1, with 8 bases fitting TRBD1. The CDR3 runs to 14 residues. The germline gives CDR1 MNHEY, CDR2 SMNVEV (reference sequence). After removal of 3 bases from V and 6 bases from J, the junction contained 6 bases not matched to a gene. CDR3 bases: TGTGCCAGCAGTTTCGACAGGGGAGGGTCTGAAGCTTTCTTT. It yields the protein CASSFDRGGSEAFF.

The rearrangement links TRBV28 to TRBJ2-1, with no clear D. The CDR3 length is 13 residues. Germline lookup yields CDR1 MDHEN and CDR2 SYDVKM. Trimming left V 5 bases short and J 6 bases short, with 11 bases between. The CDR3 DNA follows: TGTGCCAGCAGTCTGTCGACTCTCAATGAGCAGTTCTTC. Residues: CASSLSTLNEQFF.

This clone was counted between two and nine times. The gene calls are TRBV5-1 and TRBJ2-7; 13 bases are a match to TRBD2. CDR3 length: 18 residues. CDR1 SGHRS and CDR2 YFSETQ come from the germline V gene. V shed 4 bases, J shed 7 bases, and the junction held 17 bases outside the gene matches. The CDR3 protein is CASSPGGLAGAYAGEQYF. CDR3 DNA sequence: TGCGCCAGCAGCCCAGGAGGACTAGCGGGAGCGTACGCGGGAGAGCAGTACTTC. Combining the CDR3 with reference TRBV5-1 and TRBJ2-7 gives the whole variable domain KAGVTQTPRYLIKTRGQQVTLSCSPISGHRSVSWYQQTPGQGLQFLFEYFSETQRNKGNFPGRFSGRQFSNSRSEMNVSTLELGDSALYLCASSPGGLAGAYAGEQYFGPGTRLTVT.

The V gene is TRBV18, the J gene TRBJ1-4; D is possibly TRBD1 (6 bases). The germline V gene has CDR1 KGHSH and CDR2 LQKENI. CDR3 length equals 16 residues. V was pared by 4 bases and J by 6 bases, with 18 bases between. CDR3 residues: CASSLTPAGADEKLFF. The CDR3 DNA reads TGTGCCAGCTCACTTACCCCCGCAGGGGCGGATGAAAAACTGTTTTTT.

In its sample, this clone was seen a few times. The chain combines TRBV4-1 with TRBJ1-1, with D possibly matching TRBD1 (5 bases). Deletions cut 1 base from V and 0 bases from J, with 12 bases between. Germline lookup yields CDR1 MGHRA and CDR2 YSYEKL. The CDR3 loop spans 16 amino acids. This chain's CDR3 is CASSQARGGVNTEAFF. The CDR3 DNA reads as TGCGCCAGCAGCCAAGCCCGGGGCGGGGTGAACACTGAAGCTTTCTTT.

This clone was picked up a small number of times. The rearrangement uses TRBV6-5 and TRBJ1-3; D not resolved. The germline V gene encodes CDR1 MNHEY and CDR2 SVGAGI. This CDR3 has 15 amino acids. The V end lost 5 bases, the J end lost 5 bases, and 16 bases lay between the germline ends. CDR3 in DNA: TGTGCCAGCAGTCCAAATGGAGGACGGAGAAACACCATATATTTT. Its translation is CASSPNGGRRNTIYF.

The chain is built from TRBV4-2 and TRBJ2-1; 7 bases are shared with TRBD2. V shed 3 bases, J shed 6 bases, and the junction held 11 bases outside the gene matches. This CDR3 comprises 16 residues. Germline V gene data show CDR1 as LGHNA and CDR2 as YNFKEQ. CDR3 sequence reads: CASSHSSGNGGNEQFF. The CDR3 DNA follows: TGTGCCAGCAGCCACTCTAGCGGCAATGGAGGCAATGAGCAGTTCTTC.

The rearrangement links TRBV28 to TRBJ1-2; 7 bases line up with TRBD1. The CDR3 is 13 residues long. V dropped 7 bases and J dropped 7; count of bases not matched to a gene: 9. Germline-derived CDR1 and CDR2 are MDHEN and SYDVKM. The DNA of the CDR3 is TGTGCCAGCACCCGACAGGGTTGGGGTGGCTACACCTTC. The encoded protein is CASTRQGWGGYTF.

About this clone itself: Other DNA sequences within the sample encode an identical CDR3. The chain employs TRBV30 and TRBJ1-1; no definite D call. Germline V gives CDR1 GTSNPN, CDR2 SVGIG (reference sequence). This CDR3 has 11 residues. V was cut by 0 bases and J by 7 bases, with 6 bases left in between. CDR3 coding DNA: TGTGCCTGGAGTGTTCTAAGTGAAGCTTTCTTT. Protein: CAWSVLSEAFF.

The CDR3 DNA sequence: TGTGCCAGTAGTATGGACAGGGGGCAGGGTGAAGCTTTCTTT. It specifies CASSMDRGQGEAFF. J is TRBJ1-1 and V is TRBV19; TRBD1 matches at 11 bases. The CDR3 runs to 14 residues. The germline CDR1 and CDR2 sequences are LNHDA and SQIVND (reference sequence). J gave up 7 bases and V 3 bases, and 4 bases lay outside the gene matches.

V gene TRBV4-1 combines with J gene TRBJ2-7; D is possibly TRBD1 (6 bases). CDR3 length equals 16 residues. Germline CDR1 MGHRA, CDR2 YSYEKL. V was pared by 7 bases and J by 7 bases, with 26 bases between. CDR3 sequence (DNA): TGCGCCAGCACCCTACGACCGGGACAAATCCCGGTGGAGCAGTACTTC. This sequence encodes CASTLRPGQIPVEQYF.

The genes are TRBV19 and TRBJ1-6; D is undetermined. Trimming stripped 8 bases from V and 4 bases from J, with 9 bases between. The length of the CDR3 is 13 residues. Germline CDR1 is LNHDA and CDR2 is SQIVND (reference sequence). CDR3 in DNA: TGTGCCAGTGCGCGAGATTATAATTCACCCCTCCACTTT. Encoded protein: CASARDYNSPLHF. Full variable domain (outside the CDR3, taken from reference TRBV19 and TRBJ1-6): DGGITQSPKYLFRKEGQNVTLSCEQNLNHDAMYWYRQDPGQGLRLIYYSQIVNDFQKGDIAEGYSVSREKKESFPLTVTSAQKNPTAFYLCASARDYNSPLHFGNGTRLTVT.

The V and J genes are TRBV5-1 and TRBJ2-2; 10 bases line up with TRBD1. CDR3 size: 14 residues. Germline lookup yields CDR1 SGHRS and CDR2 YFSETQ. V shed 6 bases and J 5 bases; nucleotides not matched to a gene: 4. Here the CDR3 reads CASNKDRGTGELFF. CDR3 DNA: TGCGCCAGCAACAAGGACAGGGGGACCGGGGAGCTGTTTTTT.

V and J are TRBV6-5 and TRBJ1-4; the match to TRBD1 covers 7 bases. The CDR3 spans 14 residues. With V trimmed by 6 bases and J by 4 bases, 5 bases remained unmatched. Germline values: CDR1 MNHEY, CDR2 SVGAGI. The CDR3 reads CASRRDSHNEKLFF. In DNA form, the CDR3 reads TGTGCCAGCAGAAGGGACAGCCATAATGAAAAACTGTTTTTT.